This T cell receptor beta chain was sequenced for a study of blood T cell repertoires in COVID-19. Germline CDR1 and CDR2: LGHNA and YSLEER. CDR3 length: 16 residues. Trimming removed 0 bases at V and 6 bases at J, with 14 bases between. Profiling relied on immunoSEQ multiplex PCR, and the TCRdb table lists in-frame clones only, not all of them. Here the sample spans about 82,000 clones, 80% being singletons. The TCR sequence derives from a woman aged 40 to 50 with active or convalescent COVID-19. The sequenced sample consisted of peripheral blood. The chain uses TRBV4-3 and TRBJ1-4, with D perhaps matching TRBD1 (5 bases). The chain's CDR3 is CASSQEWSGRDEKLFF. In nucleotides, the CDR3 is TGCGCCAGCAGCCAAGAGTGGTCAGGGAGGGATGAAAAACTGTTTTTT.